This T cell receptor (beta chain) was sequenced during a study of blood T cell repertoires in COVID-19. Study at large: Samples came from the United States, Italy and Spain, spanning acute and convalescent COVID-19. T cells, B-cell-depleted T cells, or PBMCs provided the cDNA or gDNA that served as material.

The CDR3 contains 14 residues. CDR1 is SNHLY, CDR2 FYNNEI, per germline. The V end was cut by 7 bases, the J end by 2 bases, with 12 bases between. One Seattle source followed patients from active infection through their disease course. Authors' processing steps: Amplification from reference gene primers served as the basis for estimated nucleated cell counts. Assay: immunoSEQ multiplex PCR; the TCRdb copy retains only in-frame clones and omits some. V and J calls and clone size are copied from that table; D and trimming were computed from the DNA. The sample carries roughly 150,000 clones, approximately 93% recorded once.

Sample: peripheral blood. This rearrangement joins TRBV2 to TRBJ1-5; D is unclear. The TCR was taken from a woman aged 55-70 years with COVID-19, enrolled during active disease. CDR3 residues: CASKPLVGNQPQHF. CDR3 DNA sequence: TGTGCCAGCAAGCCCCTGGTAGGCAATCAGCCCCAGCATTTT.